The following is a T cell receptor beta chain sequence with its context. This sample was included in a study of shared clonotypes between healthy human individuals. Clones were read by immunoSEQ multiplex PCR, and TCRdb kept only the in-frame ones, dropping some. Found here are roughly 2,300,000 clones, about 90% of them singletons; the top ten hold 0.3% to 0.4%. Germline V gene lookup returns CDR1 ENHRY and CDR2 SYGVKD. Trimming shortened V by 5 bases and J by 5 bases, and 13 bases separated the two germline ends. The CDR3 totals 14 residues. The sequence derives from a young man in good health. Some clones in this sample may be carry-over from other donors' samples. Sequencing input: naive CD4+ T cells from PBMCs. Subset in this sample: CD45RA+ positively selected. The chain has TRBV10-3 and TRBJ1-5; D not resolved. The CDR3 here is CAISPTEGHQPQHF. The DNA for the CDR3 is TGTGCCATCAGTCCGACCGAGGGCCATCAGCCCCAGCATTTT.